Below, 25 T cell receptor beta chains from the same sample are listed, as sequenced in a study of T cell clonality in common variable immunodeficiency. Repertoires were generated with immunoSEQ multiplex PCR, while TCRdb's copy carries only in-frame clones and drops some. The sample includes roughly 40,000 clones, none of them occurring once. No cognate antigen is known for these TCRs. Overall study results and limits: Fewer deletions and N-nucleotide insertions were reportedly seen in common variable immunodeficiency TCR beta sequences.

Sequencing used peripheral blood mononuclear cells. Receptors were obtained from a human donor with common variable immunodeficiency.

This clone appeared many times. The CDR3 end is not reached by the read, which stops 3 residues before it; the germline J gene fills it in. J is TRBJ2-7 and V is TRBV10-3; 10 bases match TRBD1. The V segment lost 10 bases and the J segment 2 bases; nucleotides outside the gene matches: 8. CDR3 length: 14 residues. Germline V gives CDR1 ENHRY, CDR2 SYGVKD. The DNA read from the CDR3 is TGTGCCAATTCCCGGGACAGGGGAGCCTACGAG. As protein: CANSRDRGAYE. The whole CDR3 reads CANSRDRGAYEQYF.

Turning to this clone: The CDR3 end is not reached by the read, which stops 3 residues before it; the germline J gene fills it in. The rearrangement joins TRBV7-6 to TRBJ1-6, with 7 bases aligning to TRBD1. The germline V gene encodes CDR1 SGHVS and CDR2 FNYEAQ. V was pared by 6 bases and J by 10 bases, with 6 bases of the junction left unmatched. The CDR3 runs to 13 residues. The CDR3 loop reads CASRADRVSPLHF. The CDR3 bases that were read are TGTGCCAGCAGAGCCGACAGGGTCTCACCC.

In this sample, this clone turned up a few times. Read sequence stops 3 residues before the CDR3 end, and the germline J gene provides the missing end. V gene TRBV5-1 combines with J gene TRBJ2-1, with a tentative D call TRBD2 (7 bases). Germline values: CDR1 SGHRS, CDR2 YFSETQ. The ends were cut back, 2 bases at V and 7 bases at J, with 25 bases in the middle. The CDR3 has 18 residues. Partial CDR3 DNA: TGCGCCAGCAGCTTCCGCCTTGGGGGGGGGCAGACACCGAATGAG. It yields the protein CASSFRLGGGQTPNE. The whole CDR3 protein is CASSFRLGGGQTPNEQFF.

A remark on this clone: Sequencing ends 3 residues short of the CDR3 end; the germline J gene provides the rest. The chain uses TRBV11-2 and TRBJ2-7; tentative D call: TRBD1 (6 bases). The V end lost 0 bases, the J end lost 4 bases, and 13 bases lay between the germline ends. This CDR3 is built from 15 residues. Germline loops: CDR1 SGHAT, CDR2 FQNNGV. The sequenced CDR3 bases are TGTGCCAGCAGCTTAGATCTGGGGGCGACTTACGAG. It codes for CASSLDLGATYE. The full CDR3 protein reads CASSLDLGATYEQYF.

With respect to this clone: The observed sequence ends 3 residues before the CDR3 terminus, with the missing tail filled in from the germline J gene. The chain links TRBV7-2 to TRBJ2-3; 9 bases line up with TRBD2. With V trimmed by 6 bases and J by 1 base, 5 bases remained unmatched. This CDR3 has 15 amino acids. Germline V gene lookup returns CDR1 SGHTA and CDR2 FQGNSA. Partial CDR3 DNA: TGTGCCAGCAGTTATAGCGGGAGAGGCACAGATACG. This codes for CASSYSGRGTDT. In full, the CDR3 reads CASSYSGRGTDTQYF. Combining the CDR3 with reference TRBV7-2 and TRBJ2-3 gives the whole variable domain GAGVSQSPSNKVTEKGKDVELRCDPISGHTALYWYRQSLGQGLEFLIYFQGNSAPDKSGLPSDRFSAERTGGSVSTLTIQRTQQEDSAVYLCASSYSGRGTDTQYFGPGTRLTVL.

In its sample, this clone was seen many times. CDR3 DNA, as far as it was read: TGCGCCAGCAGCTTGGTCCCTAGCGGGACGAACACCGGGGAG. Its protein is CASSLVPSGTNTGE. The full CDR3 sequence reads CASSLVPSGTNTGELFF. The chain employs TRBV5-1 and TRBJ2-2; TRBD2 aligns across 9 bases. The CDR3 end is not reached by the read, which stops 3 residues before it; the germline J gene fills it in. The CDR3 has 17 residues. The germline gives CDR1 SGHRS, CDR2 YFSETQ. With V trimmed by 0 bases and J by 0 bases, 3 bases remained unmatched.

In this sample, this clone turned up many times. The read is 3 residues too short to cover the CDR3 end, so that end is filled in from the germline J gene. V usage is TRBV29-1 and J usage is TRBJ1-2, with D hard to call. This CDR3 has 13 amino acids. V was pared by 5 bases and J by 5 bases, with 15 bases between. Germline assignment: CDR1 SQVTM and CDR2 ANQGSEA. CDR3 DNA, as far as it was read: TGCAGCGTTAGCTCTACAGCCTTATATGGC. Its protein is CSVSSTALYG. The whole CDR3 is CSVSSTALYGYTF.

This clone has at least ten counts. The CDR3 goes on 3 residues after the read ends, and that part is filled in from the germline J gene. This chain joins TRBV30 and TRBJ2-3; 10 bases are shared with TRBD1. CDR3 length: 16 residues. V trimming: 2 bases; J trimming: 2 bases; junction bases outside the gene matches: 7. Germline values: CDR1 GTSNPN, CDR2 SVGIG (reference sequence). The sequenced part of the CDR3 DNA is TGTGCCTGGAGTCCACGGGACAGGGGATACACAGATACG. Translating gives CAWSPRDRGYTDT. The CDR3 reads in full as CAWSPRDRGYTDTQYF.

By share of the sample, this clone is medium-sized. The read ends 3 residues shy of where the CDR3 ends; the end is completed using the germline J gene. The gene calls are TRBV7-8 and TRBJ2-1; D unresolved. Trimming shortened V by 4 bases and J by 4 bases, and 14 bases separated the two germline ends. CDR3 length: 15 residues. Germline values: CDR1 SGHVS, CDR2 FQNEAQ. CDR3 bases read: TGTGCCAGCAGCTCCCTTTACGGGTATTACAATGAG. Residues: CASSSLYGYYNE. The full-length CDR3 reads as CASSSLYGYYNEQFF.

This clone was recorded at least ten times. The read falls 3 residues short of the CDR3 end, and the missing part is taken from the germline J gene. The chain uses TRBV7-8 and TRBJ1-1; 7 bases map to TRBD1. The germline V gene encodes CDR1 SGHVS and CDR2 FQNEAQ. The CDR3 is 14 residues long. Germline trimming cut 5 bases from V and 1 base from J; bases unmatched to any gene: 4. This chain's CDR3 is CASSIYRGNTEAFF. The CDR3 bases that were read are TGTGCCAGCAGCATTTACAGGGGGAACACTGAA.

This clone was counted only a few times. The read finishes 3 residues shy of the CDR3 end, and the germline J gene is used to complete it. The chain links TRBV6-1 to TRBJ1-5, with TRBD1 matching over 9 bases. Germline V CDR1 and CDR2: MNHNS, SASEGT. The CDR3 extends over 16 amino acids. Trimming removed 4 bases from V and 6 bases from J; junction bases left unmatched: 10. CDR3 bases read: TGTGCCAGCAGTGGGGACAGGGCCCGCGCGGGTCAGCCC. Translating it yields CASSGDRARAGQP. The full CDR3 sequence reads CASSGDRARAGQPQHF.

This clone was counted many times. The observed sequence ends 3 residues before the CDR3 terminus, with the missing tail filled in from the germline J gene. This chain links TRBV29-1 with TRBJ2-5; maybe TRBD2 (5 bases). Germline CDR1 and CDR2: SQVTM and ANQGSEA. CDR3 length: 12 amino acids. V was shortened by 4 bases and J by 5 bases, with 11 bases between the two germline ends. The CDR3 bases that were read are TGCAGCGTTGCTCGGGGTACGGAGACC. It codes for CSVARGTET. The full-length CDR3 reads as CSVARGTETQYF. Filled out from reference TRBV29-1 and TRBJ2-5, the complete variable domain reads SAVISQKPSRDICQRGTSLTIQCQVDSQVTMMFWYRQQPGQSLTLIATANQGSEATYESGFVIDKFPISRPNLTFSTLTVSNMSPEDSSIYLCSVARGTETQYFGPGTRLLVL.

This clone has a handful of counts. Coverage ceases 3 residues before the CDR3 finishes, and the germline J gene fills in the end. This rearrangement joins TRBV18 to TRBJ1-1; D uncertain. The V end lost 2 bases, the J end lost 1 base, and 11 bases lay between the germline ends. In germline, CDR1 is KGHSH, CDR2 LQKENI. CDR3 length: 15 residues. The sequenced CDR3 bases are TGTGCCAGCTCACCAAGAACAGCAGCGAACACTGAA. This gives the protein CASSPRTAANTE. The entire CDR3 sequence reads CASSPRTAANTEAFF.

This clone has ten or more counts. The read ends 3 residues early relative to the CDR3; the germline J gene fills the gap. The chain uses TRBV7-8 and TRBJ2-3, with TRBD2 matching over 7 bases. Losses at the gene ends were 5 bases for V and 1 base for J; bases not matched to a gene: 3. Germline V lookup: CDR1 SGHVS, CDR2 FQNEAQ. CDR3 length: 14 amino acids. CDR3 loop: CASSPRGGTDTQYF. The CDR3 bases that were read are TGTGCCAGCAGCCCTCGGGGGGGCACAGATACG.

The sample holds many counts of this clone. The read terminates 3 residues ahead of where the CDR3 ends, so the germline J gene completes it. The chain is built from TRBV7-9 and TRBJ1-1, with D possibly matching TRBD1 (5 bases). This CDR3 has 14 amino acids. Germline V lookup: CDR1 SEHNR, CDR2 FQNEAQ (reference sequence). The DNA read from the CDR3 is TGTGCCAGCAGCTTAGAGGGCAGGGCGGTATGG. This codes for CASSLEGRAVW. The whole CDR3 protein reads CASSLEGRAVWAFF.

This clone was recorded a few times. The read terminates 3 residues before the CDR3 end, so the remaining end is supplied by the germline J gene. This rearrangement joins TRBV7-8 to TRBJ2-1; a possible D gene is TRBD2 (6 bases). The CDR3 consists of 14 residues. Germline-derived CDR1 and CDR2 are SGHVS and FQNEAQ. Trimming left V 6 bases short and J 2 bases short, with 11 bases between. The covered CDR3 bases are TGTGCCAGCAGACCTAGCGTTACCTACAATGAG. Residues: CASRPSVTYNE. The CDR3 in full is CASRPSVTYNEQFF.

CDR3: CASSPGSTPYNEQFF. The covered CDR3 bases are TGTGCCAGCAGCCCGGGGAGTACCCCCTACAATGAG. The chain recombines TRBV7-6 with TRBJ2-1, with D possibly matching TRBD2 (5 bases). The sequenced fragment ends 3 residues before the CDR3 boundary, so the rest is inferred from the germline J gene. This CDR3 is built from 15 residues. CDR1 and CDR2 (germline): SGHVS, FNYEAQ. V gave up 5 bases and J gave up 2 bases, with 13 bases separating them.

This clone was found many times. The read halts 3 residues ahead of the CDR3 end, with the missing end drawn from the germline J gene. The V gene is TRBV20-1, the J gene TRBJ2-7; D gene ambiguous. CDR3 length equals 12 residues. Germline CDR1 and CDR2: DFQATT and SNEGSKA (reference sequence). Trimming took 3 bases from V and 2 from J, leaving 8 bases between them. CDR3 region: CSASVVAYEQYF. The DNA read from the CDR3 is TGCAGTGCTAGTGTGGTAGCCTACGAG.

Of note for this clone: The read halts 3 residues ahead of the CDR3 end, with the missing end drawn from the germline J gene. This chain links TRBV5-1 with TRBJ2-7; 9 bases agree with TRBD1. Germline V gives CDR1 SGHRS, CDR2 YFSETQ. This CDR3 spans 14 amino acids. V was clipped by 6 bases and J by 3 bases; unmatched bases: 7. This chain's CDR3 is CASTPQGANYEQYF. The sequenced part of the CDR3 DNA is TGCGCCAGCACCCCACAGGGGGCTAACTACGAG.

This clone was seen many times. From the germline J gene comes the end of the CDR3, since the read stops 3 residues before it. The chain employs TRBV18 and TRBJ2-6; D unclear. The germline CDR1 and CDR2 sequences are KGHSH and LQKENI. This CDR3 contains 16 residues. Trimming left V 2 bases short and J 1 base short, with 9 bases between. The CDR3 sequence is CASSPSQTSGANVLTF. CDR3 bases read: TGTGCCAGCTCACCATCCCAGACTTCTGGGGCCAACGTC.

Remarks on this clone: Coverage ceases 3 residues before the CDR3 finishes, and the germline J gene fills in the end. The genes are TRBV5-6 and TRBJ2-7; no reliable D call. Germline V gene data show CDR1 as SGHDT and CDR2 as YYEEEE. CDR3 size: 12 residues. V was pared by 4 bases and J by 2 bases, with 7 bases between. CDR3 bases read: TGTGCCAGCAGCGCAACTACCTACGAG. Its protein product is CASSATTYE. The whole CDR3 protein is CASSATTYEQYF.

Concerning this clone itself: The read terminates 3 residues before the CDR3 end, so the remaining end is supplied by the germline J gene. This rearrangement joins TRBV19 to TRBJ1-1; D gene unclear. The V gene lost 9 bases and the J gene lost 6 bases, with 20 bases spanning the gap. Looked up from germline, CDR1 is LNHDA and CDR2 is SQIVND (reference sequence). This CDR3 region has 14 residues. The covered CDR3 bases are TGTGCCAGCAATAACGATCGGGGTTGGGCTGAA. This gives the protein CASNNDRGWAE. The CDR3 in full is CASNNDRGWAEAFF.

This clone was picked up many times. The CDR3 extends 3 residues past the end of the read, so its final part is completed from the germline J gene. The chain joins TRBV30 to TRBJ1-1; TRBD1 matches 9 bases. The CDR3 runs to 12 residues. The trim removed 5 bases at V and 4 bases at J, leaving 2 bases unmatched. Germline loops: CDR1 GTSNPN, CDR2 SVGIG (reference sequence). The CDR3 here is CAWDRGATEAFF. Partial CDR3 DNA: TGTGCCTGGGACAGGGGGGCCACTGAA.

This clone was seen many times. Sequencing ends 3 residues short of the CDR3 end; the germline J gene provides the rest. J is TRBJ2-7 and V is TRBV29-1, with D possibly TRBD2 on 7 matching bases. This CDR3 is built from 14 residues. Germline assignment: CDR1 SQVTM and CDR2 ANQGSEA. The V end was cut by 3 bases, the J end by 3 bases, with 15 bases between. The part of the CDR3 DNA that was read is TGCAGCGTTGATGGGGGGGGCCCTAACTACGAG. It codes for CSVDGGGPNYE. The complete CDR3 sequence is CSVDGGGPNYEQYF.

This clone was detected a few times. Read sequence stops 3 residues before the CDR3 end, and the germline J gene provides the missing end. V and J are TRBV11-2 and TRBJ2-7; 9 bases are a match to TRBD2. The CDR3 runs 15 residues. Germline V gene sequence: CDR1 SGHAT, CDR2 FQNNGV. The junction had 7 bases not matched to a gene; V was cut back by 5 bases and J by 2 bases. CDR3 sequence reads: CASSTSGGLAYEQYF. The part of the CDR3 DNA that was read is TGTGCCAGCAGCACGAGCGGGGGGCTTGCCTACGAG.